This TCR beta chain stems from a study of cytomegalovirus exposure and HLA in healthy donors. Both 60 Vbeta primers and 13 Jbeta primers went into the PCR. TCRdb keeps only in-frame clones here, not all; method: immunoSEQ multiplex PCR. The sample records roughly 100,000 clones, 66% being singletons. Notes on the study in general: By a later analysis, the bulk of CMV-associated TCR beta chains appeared HLA-restricted.

Points on this clone: Antigen: not known.

This CDR3 contains 15 residues. V gave up 2 bases and J gave up 5 bases, with 15 bases separating them. CDR1 and CDR2 from the germline V gene are SNHLY and FYNNEI. This chain connects TRBV2 to TRBJ1-2, with D possibly TRBD1 on 6 matching bases. Sequencing was carried out using PBMCs. The clonotype comes from a woman aged 45-59 years in good health and CMV-seronegative. CDR3 sequence reads: CASSELQGFIYGYTF. The CDR3 bases are TGTGCCAGCAGTGAACTCCAGGGGTTCATATATGGCTACACCTTC. Together with reference TRBV2 and TRBJ1-2, the CDR3 gives the full variable domain: EPEVTQTPSHQVTQMGQEVILRCVPISNHLYFYWYRQILGQKVEFLVSFYNNEISEKSEIFDDQFSVERPDGSNFTLKIRSTKLEDSAMYFCASSELQGFIYGYTFGSGTRLTVV.